Each of the 21 T cell receptor beta chains below was sequenced from the same sample in a study of vaccination and CD4 T cells after COVID-19. These receptors' targets are unknown. The Oncomine TCR Beta short-read assay sequenced DNA from cultured CD4+ T cells. TCRdb called the PCR reads again in MiXCR, with one record for every CDR3 protein. Of under 11,000 distinct CDR3 sequences in the sample, roughly 37% were seen once. Specified treatment: roughly 11-day PBMC culture with coronavirus spike peptide pools or control peptides (ViraFEST assay). Input material: CD4+ T cells from blood, cultured in vitro. The receptor source for this set is a human donor who had recovered from COVID-19.

By its share, this clonotype is medium-sized. Here the CDR3 DNA reads TGTGCCACCAGCAGGGACGGACGGGATAGGTACTTC. Its protein product is CATSRDGRDRYF. The genes are TRBV15 and TRBJ2-4; possible D gene TRBD2, 5 bases. This CDR3 is 12 amino acids long. Trimming took off 3 bases at V and 15 bases at J, with 15 bases between the two ends. The germline gives CDR1 LNHNV, CDR2 YYDKDF (reference sequence).

The rearrangement links TRBV15 to TRBJ2-3; 7 nucleotides agree with TRBD1. The CDR3 covers 15 residues. The germline V gene encodes CDR1 LNHNV and CDR2 YYDKDF (reference sequence). J was trimmed by 4 bases and V by 1 base; bases with no gene match: 5. The CDR3 nucleotides read TGTGCCACCAGCAGAGGAGGGGGCATATCAGATACGCAGTATTTT. Its translation: CATSRGGGISDTQYF.

This clonotype was observed a handful of times. The rearrangement links TRBV19 to TRBJ1-6; possible D gene TRBD1, 6 bases. Trimming pared 3 bases from V and 8 bases from J, leaving 11 bases between. Germline assignment: CDR1 LNHDA and CDR2 SQIVND (reference sequence). This CDR3 spans 14 amino acids. CDR3 residues: CASSILGADSPLHF. The DNA of the CDR3 is TGTGCCAGTAGTATCTTGGGGGCAGATTCACCCCTCCACTTT.

V and J are TRBV27 and TRBJ1-2, with TRBD1 identical over 8 bases. V was pared by 0 bases and J by 4 bases, with 7 bases of the junction left unmatched. This CDR3 has 16 residues. Germline V gives CDR1 MNHEY, CDR2 SMNVEV (reference sequence). In DNA, the CDR3 is TGTGCCAGCAGTTTATCTTGGGACAGGCGGGTCTATGGCTACACCTTC. This codes for CASSLSWDRRVYGYTF.

In regard to this clonotype: The junction departs from germline at one end; a sequencing error may be responsible. The CDR3, as DNA: TGTGCTAGCAGCTTAGGACTAGCGGGAGCAGATACGCAGTATTTT. This sequence encodes CASSLGLAGADTQYF. The rearrangement links TRBV7-7 to TRBJ2-3; 13 bases match TRBD2. The germline V gene encodes CDR1 SSHAT and CDR2 FNYEAQ (reference sequence). The CDR3 contains 15 residues.

This clonotype came up a few times. The chain links TRBV2 to TRBJ2-5, with D perhaps TRBD2 (6 bases). Germline CDR1 and CDR2: SNHLY and FYNNEI. The CDR3 loop spans 13 amino acids. Deletions cut 5 bases from V and 7 bases from J, with 14 bases between. CDR3 coding DNA: TGTGCCAGCAGTTGGGACTGGCGGGGGACCCAGTACTTC. This translates into CASSWDWRGTQYF.

This chain uses TRBV12-3 or TRBV12-4 with TRBJ2-3; weak D call: TRBD2 (6 bases). V lost 2 bases, J lost 6 bases, and 12 bases lay in between. The CDR3 is made up of 14 amino acids. In DNA form, the CDR3 reads TGTGCCAGCAGTTTAAACGTCGCGGGGGATACGCAGTATTTT. Its translation: CASSLNVAGDTQYF.

DNA for the CDR3: TGTGCCAGCAGTTACACAGGGACTTCTGGAAACACCATATATTTT. The encoded protein is CASSYTGTSGNTIYF. V gene TRBV6-5 combines with J gene TRBJ1-3; tentative D call: TRBD1 (6 bases). CDR3 size: 15 residues. Germline V CDR1 and CDR2: MNHEY, SVGAGI. V gave up 2 bases and J gave up 1 base, with 9 bases separating them.

This clonotype was counted a few times. The germline gene is not matched at one end of the junction; a read error may be the cause. The chain uses TRBV20-1 and TRBJ2-1, with D perhaps TRBD2 (6 bases). Germline CDR1 reads DFQATT; CDR2 reads SNEGSKA (reference sequence). CDR3 length equals 12 residues. The CDR3 coding sequence is TGCAGTGCTAGCGCCACGGGGGTGGGCACGCTCTTC. It yields the protein CSASATGVGTLF.

The J gene is TRBJ1-1, the V gene TRBV19; TRBD1 matches 9 bases. This CDR3 spans 14 amino acids. After removal of 7 bases from V and 3 bases from J, the junction contained 6 bases not matched to a gene. Germline loops: CDR1 LNHDA, CDR2 SQIVND (reference sequence). DNA of the CDR3: TGTGCCAGTATCGGGACAGGGTTACACACTGAAGCTTTCTTT. This codes for CASIGTGLHTEAFF.

This sequence joins TRBV6-1 and TRBJ1-5; D uncertain. The CDR3 runs to 15 residues. The germline V and J ends were trimmed by 6 bases and 0 bases, with 12 bases remaining between them. Looked up from germline, CDR1 is MNHNS and CDR2 is SASEGT. The CDR3 loop reads CASSPPDYSNQPQHF. CDR3 nucleotides: TGTGCCAGCAGCCCCCCCGACTATAGCAATCAGCCCCAGCATTTT.

J is TRBJ1-5 and V is TRBV6-2 or TRBV6-3; D perhaps matches TRBD1 (6 bases). Germline assignment: CDR1 MNHEY and CDR2 SVGEGT. This CDR3 is 14 amino acids long. V gave up 7 bases and J gave up 3 bases, with 13 bases separating them. The CDR3 nucleotides are TGTGCCAGCAAGGGGGGTTTCATCAATCAGCCCCAGCATTTT. It specifies CASKGGFINQPQHF.

The J gene is TRBJ2-1, the V gene TRBV6-2 or TRBV6-3; 7 bases align to TRBD1. The CDR3 loop spans 17 amino acids. CDR1 and CDR2 (germline): MNHEY, SVGEGT. V lost 0 bases and J lost 3; bases outside the gene matches: 8. The chain's CDR3 is CASSYSFGTDFYNEQFF. Written as DNA, the CDR3 is TGTGCCAGCAGTTACTCTTTTGGGACAGACTTCTACAATGAGCAGTTCTTC.

The V call is TRBV4-1, the J call TRBJ1-1, with unresolved D. Germline CDR1 MGHRA, CDR2 YSYEKL. V was pared by 0 bases and J by 2 bases, with 13 bases between. The CDR3 consists of 16 residues. The CDR3 nucleotides are TGCGCCAGCAGCCAAGACTATGCTCTAGGTAACACTGAAGCTTTCTTT. Encoded protein: CASSQDYALGNTEAFF.

V gene TRBV4-1 combines with J gene TRBJ1-4; D is uncertain. Looked up from germline, CDR1 is MGHRA and CDR2 is YSYEKL. Trimming left V 6 bases short and J 5 bases short, with 19 bases between. The CDR3 loop spans 16 amino acids. CDR3 coding DNA: TGCGCCAGCAGTTTAACGCAGCGTACAATAAATGAAAAACTGTTTTTT. Its translation is CASSLTQRTINEKLFF.

The gene calls are TRBV5-1 and TRBJ2-6; D remains ambiguous. CDR1 is SGHRS, CDR2 YFSETQ, per germline. Trimming cost V 3 bases and J 4 bases, with 11 bases left between them. This CDR3 is 15 amino acids long. The CDR3 protein is CASSSPTAGANVLTF. The CDR3 bases are TGCGCCAGCAGCTCCCCGACTGCCGGGGCCAACGTCCTGACTTTC.

In this sample, this clonotype turned up a few times. The chain is built from TRBV15 and TRBJ1-1; 7 bases align to TRBD1. Germline V gene data show CDR1 as LNHNV and CDR2 as YYDKDF (reference sequence). The V and J ends lost 2 bases and 3 bases, in that order; junction bases with no gene match: 3. The CDR3 runs to 14 residues. This CDR3 is CATSRSGQDTEAFF. CDR3 DNA sequence: TGTGCCACCAGCAGAAGCGGACAGGACACTGAAGCTTTCTTT.

This sequence joins TRBV27 and TRBJ2-1, with D possibly being TRBD1 (6 bases). The CDR3 sequence is 17 residues long. Germline V gene sequence: CDR1 MNHEY, CDR2 SMNVEV (reference sequence). Trimming left V 7 bases short and J 0 bases short, with 19 bases between. CDR3 in amino acids: CASKAMSGHHSYNEQFF. The CDR3 nucleotides are TGTGCCAGCAAGGCGATGTCGGGACACCACTCCTACAATGAGCAGTTCTTC.

This clonotype was observed a handful of times. V is TRBV21-1 and J is TRBJ2-1; the table's D call, TRBD1, was not checked against the DNA. TRBV21-1 constitutes a pseudogene. This CDR3 has 17 amino acids. The CDR3, as DNA: TGTGCCAGCAGCGAAAGCCTCCGGGACAGGGAAAGCAATGAGCAGTTCTTC. As protein: CASSESLRDRESNEQFF.

The gene calls are TRBV25-1 and TRBJ1-4, with TRBD1 as a possible D gene (6 bases). The CDR3 has 14 amino acids. Germline CDR1 MGHDK, CDR2 SYGVNS. V lost 2 bases to trimming and J lost 8 bases, with 12 bases between them. The CDR3 coding sequence is TGTGCCAGCAGTGAAGGGGGGCTTGGAGAAAAACTGTTTTTT. Protein: CASSEGGLGEKLFF.

This clonotype has a handful of counts. This chain uses TRBV20-1 with TRBJ2-7, with no clear D. CDR1 DFQATT and CDR2 SNEGSKA come from the germline V gene (reference sequence). The V gene lost 2 bases and the J gene lost 3 bases, with 14 bases spanning the gap. The CDR3 loop spans 14 amino acids. CDR3 DNA sequence: TGCAGTGCTAGATCGAAAGAGGATTTCTACGAGCAGTACTTC. It codes for CSARSKEDFYEQYF.